These 16 T cell receptor beta chains came from one sample sequenced in a study of blood T cell dynamics during melanoma immunotherapy. Assay: immunoSEQ multiplex PCR; the TCRdb copy retains only in-frame clones and omits some. Among 8,000 to 11,000 clones listed, 88% were seen once. Specified time point: week 3, after first cycle of checkpoint inhibitor. The sample was blood, taken from a patient treated with checkpoint blockade. The receptors originated from a human donor with melanoma.

The chain has TRBV28 and TRBJ1-1; 7 bases align to TRBD1. The CDR3 is made up of 13 amino acids. Looked up from germline, CDR1 is MDHEN and CDR2 is SYDVKM. Losses at the gene ends were 6 bases for V and 4 bases for J; bases not matched to a gene: 5. CDR3 in amino acids: CASRAGGFTEAFF. CDR3 nucleotides: TGTGCCAGCAGAGCAGGGGGATTCACTGAAGCTTTCTTT.

V and J are TRBV14 and TRBJ2-5, with 9 bases lining up with TRBD1. The J call could be wrong; TRBJ2-7 is a better fit for the DNA end. Germline CDR1 and CDR2: SGHDN and FVKESK. CDR3 size: 16 residues. CDR3 amino acids: CASSRPGTGISYEQYF. The CDR3 DNA reads as TGTGCCAGCAGCCGCCCCGGGACAGGGATCTCCTACGAGCAGTACTTC.

The chain is built from TRBV28 and TRBJ1-2, with a weak D call TRBD1 (5 bases). Trimming pared 2 bases from V and 2 bases from J, leaving 9 bases between. This CDR3 has 14 residues. The V gene's germline CDR1 is MDHEN and CDR2 SYDVKM. In nucleotides, the CDR3 is TGTGCCAGCAGTTTAATACGGGGGAACTATGGCTACACCTTC. Protein product: CASSLIRGNYGYTF.

The V and J genes are TRBV4-1 and TRBJ2-1, with 8 bases lining up with TRBD2. Looked up from germline, CDR1 is MGHRA and CDR2 is YSYEKL. The CDR3 extends over 17 amino acids. Trimming at V came to 1 base and at J to 8 bases, leaving 13 bases not matched to a gene. CDR3 DNA sequence: TGCGCCAGCAGCCAAGGGTTTCGGGGACTAGGCCTCGATGAGCAGTTCTTC. Amino acid sequence: CASSQGFRGLGLDEQFF.

The chain is built from TRBV6-4 and TRBJ1-2, with 9 bases fitting TRBD1. Germline CDR1 and CDR2: MRHNA and SNTAGT. V lost 5 bases and J lost 4; bases outside the gene matches: 8. The CDR3 is 15 residues long. As DNA, the CDR3 is TGTGCCAGCAGTCCCCCGGGACAGGGTTTCTATGGCTACACCTTC. It yields the protein CASSPPGQGFYGYTF.

This clone is a singleton in its sample. J is TRBJ2-5 and V is TRBV13, with TRBD1 matching over 12 bases. Germline trimming cut 5 bases from V and 5 bases from J; bases unmatched to any gene: 12. CDR3 length: 17 amino acids. Germline V gene sequence: CDR1 PRHDT, CDR2 FYEKMQ (reference sequence). CDR3 DNA: TGTGCCAGCAGCGATCAACCGGGACAGGGGGCTTGGGAGACCCAGTACTTC. Translating gives CASSDQPGQGAWETQYF.

The V gene is TRBV7-9, the J gene TRBJ2-5; 8 bases agree with TRBD1. CDR1 and CDR2 (germline): SEHNR, FQNEAQ (reference sequence). The CDR3 runs to 19 residues. Germline trimming cut 5 bases from V and 4 bases from J; bases unmatched to any gene: 21. This CDR3 reads CASSPPVWSGGFEGETQYF. In DNA, the CDR3 is TGTGCCAGCAGCCCCCCTGTTTGGTCAGGGGGCTTTGAGGGAGAGACCCAGTACTTC.

The chain uses TRBV9 and TRBJ2-2; 7 positions agree with TRBD2. CDR3 length: 15 amino acids. CDR1 is SGDLS, CDR2 YYNGEE, per germline. V dropped 2 bases and J dropped 1; count of bases not matched to a gene: 2. The CDR3 DNA reads as TGTGCCAGCAGCGTTTCTAGCGGGAACACCGGGGAGCTGTTTTTT. Translating gives CASSVSSGNTGELFF.

The V call is TRBV6-5, the J call TRBJ2-7; D not resolved. The CDR3 loop spans 13 amino acids. The germline CDR1 and CDR2 sequences are MNHEY and SVGAGI. The germline V and J ends were trimmed by 0 bases and 4 bases, with 7 bases remaining between them. The CDR3, as DNA: TGTGCCAGCAGTTACTCGCTTTTTTACGAGCAGTACTTC. Its protein is CASSYSLFYEQYF.

This clone was seen just once. V and J are TRBV14 and TRBJ1-1; 7 bases map to TRBD1. V lost 6 bases and J lost 11; bases outside the gene matches: 9. Germline V lookup: CDR1 SGHDN, CDR2 FVKESK. This CDR3 is 12 amino acids long. CDR3 sequence reads: CASRRQGGPAFF. The CDR3 bases are TGTGCCAGCAGACGGCAGGGGGGCCCGGCTTTCTTT.

This chain uses TRBV19 with TRBJ2-1; 11 bases map to TRBD2. V lost 4 bases to trimming and J lost 1 base; unmatched junction nucleotides: 9. Germline V CDR1 and CDR2: LNHDA, SQIVND (reference sequence). The CDR3 runs 18 residues. In nucleotides, the CDR3 is TGTGCCAGTAGTACCGACTTACTAGCGGGAGCGTCCTACAATGAGCAGTTCTTC. It translates to CASSTDLLAGASYNEQFF.

Only a few counts were recorded for this clone. The rearrangement links TRBV18 to TRBJ2-7; D uncertain. Trimming shortened V by 0 bases and J by 6 bases, and 12 bases separated the two germline ends. This CDR3 is built from 14 residues. The germline CDR1 and CDR2 sequences are KGHSH and LQKENI. The CDR3 region is CASSPPVTPAEQYF. CDR3 DNA sequence: TGTGCCAGCTCACCACCGGTGACTCCTGCCGAGCAGTACTTC.

The rearrangement uses TRBV28 and TRBJ1-1; D gene uncertain. CDR3 length equals 15 residues. Germline-derived CDR1 and CDR2 are MDHEN and SYDVKM. Trimming cost V 3 bases and J 0 bases, with 11 bases left between them. The CDR3 DNA reads as TGTGCCAGCAGTTTTGCCCTCCCGGTGAACACTGAAGCTTTCTTT. This translates into CASSFALPVNTEAFF. The complete variable domain, with remaining parts taken from reference TRBV28 and TRBJ1-1, reads DVKVTQSSRYLVKRTGEKVFLECVQDMDHENMFWYRQDPGLGLRLIYFSYDVKMKEKGDIPEGYSVSREKKERFSLILESASTNQTSMYLCASSFALPVNTEAFFGQGTRLTVV.

The chain recombines TRBV28 with TRBJ1-2; 7 bases agree with TRBD1. V lost 1 base, J lost 7 bases, and 9 bases stayed unmatched. The CDR3 contains 15 residues. The germline CDR1 and CDR2 sequences are MDHEN and SYDVKM. The CDR3 DNA follows: TGTGCCAGCAGTTTATACAGGGGCCAGATGGGTGGCTACACCTTC. This codes for CASSLYRGQMGGYTF.

V is TRBV27 and J is TRBJ1-1, with TRBD1 as a possible D gene (6 bases). The germline V gene encodes CDR1 MNHEY and CDR2 SMNVEV (reference sequence). V was trimmed by 6 bases and J by 1 base, leaving 21 bases between them. The CDR3 has 17 amino acids. CDR3 protein: CASRHPTGIKANTEAFF. The CDR3 coding sequence is TGTGCCAGCAGACATCCCACAGGGATCAAGGCGAACACTGAAGCTTTCTTT.

V gene TRBV6-1 combines with J gene TRBJ2-1, with D possibly called TRBD1 or TRBD2 (5 bases each). Trimming left V 8 bases short and J 4 bases short, with 15 bases between. The CDR3 sequence is 14 residues long. CDR1 and CDR2 from the germline V gene are MNHNS and SASEGT. This CDR3 is CASLPGPNYNEQFF. CDR3 DNA sequence: TGTGCCAGCCTACCGGGACCCAATTACAATGAGCAGTTCTTC.